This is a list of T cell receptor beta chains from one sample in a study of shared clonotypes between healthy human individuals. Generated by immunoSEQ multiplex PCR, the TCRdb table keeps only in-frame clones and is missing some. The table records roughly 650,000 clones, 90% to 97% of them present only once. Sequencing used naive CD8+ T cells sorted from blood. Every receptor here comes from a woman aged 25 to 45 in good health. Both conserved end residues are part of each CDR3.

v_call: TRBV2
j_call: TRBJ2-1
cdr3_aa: CASHSGSRSFYNEQFF

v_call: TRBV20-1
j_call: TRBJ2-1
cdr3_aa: CSALDFHQFF

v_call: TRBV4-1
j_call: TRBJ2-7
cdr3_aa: CASSQDAAAYEQYF

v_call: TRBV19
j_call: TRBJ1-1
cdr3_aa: CASMPGSTEAFF

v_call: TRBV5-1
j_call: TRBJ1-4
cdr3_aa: CASSSRVGARDEKLFF

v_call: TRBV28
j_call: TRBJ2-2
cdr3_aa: CASTSVGQGATGELFF

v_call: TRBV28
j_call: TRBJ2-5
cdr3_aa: CASSRPPETQYF

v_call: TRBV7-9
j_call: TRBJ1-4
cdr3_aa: CASSPPDRGHYEKLFF

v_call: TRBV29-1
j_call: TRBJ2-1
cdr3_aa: CSVITGNYNEQFF

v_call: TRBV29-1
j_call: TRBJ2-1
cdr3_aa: CSVGEVGQGYNEQFF

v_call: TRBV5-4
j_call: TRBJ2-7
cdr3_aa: CASSGPLGAYEQYF

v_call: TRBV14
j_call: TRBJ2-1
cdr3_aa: CASSQGPIRKQGFLFDEQFF

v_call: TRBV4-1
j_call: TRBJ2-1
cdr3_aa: CASSQDPREEEQFF

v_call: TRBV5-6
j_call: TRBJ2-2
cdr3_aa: CASSLGGMELFF

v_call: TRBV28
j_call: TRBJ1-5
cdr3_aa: CASTLGGVQPQHF

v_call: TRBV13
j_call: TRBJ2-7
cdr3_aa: CASSQGGTSGYEQYF

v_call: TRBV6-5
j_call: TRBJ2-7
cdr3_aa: CASSYGQFAYEQYF

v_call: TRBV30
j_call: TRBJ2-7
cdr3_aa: CAWRTSLLHEQYF

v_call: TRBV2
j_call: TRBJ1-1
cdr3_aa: CASSEWREAFF

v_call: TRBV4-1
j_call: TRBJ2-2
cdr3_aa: CASSQRTGELFF

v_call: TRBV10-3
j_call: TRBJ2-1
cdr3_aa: CAIRSSGSLNEQFF

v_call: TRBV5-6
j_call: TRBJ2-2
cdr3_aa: CASSLAHPGGELFF

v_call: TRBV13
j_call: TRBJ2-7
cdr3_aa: CASSGDSYEQYF

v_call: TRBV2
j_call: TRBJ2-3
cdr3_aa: CASRETSGRATTSTDTQYF

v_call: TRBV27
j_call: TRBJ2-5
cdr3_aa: CASSAGTSGKETQYF

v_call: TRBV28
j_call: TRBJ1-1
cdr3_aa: CASSFRLNTEAFF

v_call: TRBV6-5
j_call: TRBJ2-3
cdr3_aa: CASSYTPSTDTQYF

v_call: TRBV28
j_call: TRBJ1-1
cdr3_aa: CASSLEGQHIPGLFEAFF

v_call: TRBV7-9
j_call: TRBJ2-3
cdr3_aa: CASSFGDTQYF

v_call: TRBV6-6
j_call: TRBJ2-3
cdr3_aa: CASRGQESIDTQYF

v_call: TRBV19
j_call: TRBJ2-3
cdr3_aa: CASSGTSDSTDTQYF

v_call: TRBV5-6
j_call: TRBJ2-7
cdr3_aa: CASSLGGGTYEQYF

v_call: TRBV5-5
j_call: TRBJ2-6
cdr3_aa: CASSLGRGTGANVLTF

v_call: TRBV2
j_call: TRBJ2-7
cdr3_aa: CASSEARLTYEQYF

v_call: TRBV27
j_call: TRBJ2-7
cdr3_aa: CASSPSQSYLQSYEQYF

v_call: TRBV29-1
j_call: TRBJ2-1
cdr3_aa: CSGSSGRAYLYNEQFF

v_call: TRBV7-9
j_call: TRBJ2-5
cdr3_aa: CASTTTQGETQYF

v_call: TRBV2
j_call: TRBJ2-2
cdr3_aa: CASSKGLAGSNTGELFF

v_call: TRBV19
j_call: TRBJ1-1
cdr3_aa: CASSARGTGNTEAFF

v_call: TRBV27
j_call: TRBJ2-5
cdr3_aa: CASSPTGVAQYF

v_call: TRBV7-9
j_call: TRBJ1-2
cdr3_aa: CASSAHNRAGYTF

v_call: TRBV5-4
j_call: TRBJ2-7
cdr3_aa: CASSLGDRGVSEQYF

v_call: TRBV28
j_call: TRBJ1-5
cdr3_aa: CASSLLRVRQPQHF

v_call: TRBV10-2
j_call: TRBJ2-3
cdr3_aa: CASINEVAGTLSTDTQYF

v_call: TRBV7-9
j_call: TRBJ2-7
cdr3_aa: CASSLVSDRGTYEQYF

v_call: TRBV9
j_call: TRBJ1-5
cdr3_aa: CASSLRQGRNQPQHF